This is a list of T cell receptor beta chains from one sample in a study of T cell changes during pregnancy in multiple sclerosis. Using immunoSEQ multiplex PCR, the repertoire was profiled, and TCRdb retains in-frame clones only, with some absent. This sample carries some 41,000 clones, roughly nine tenths of them seen once, and the ten largest clones take roughly 0.45%. The sequencing used CD4+ T cells from peripheral blood mononuclear cells, collected in the third trimester of pregnancy. These receptors came from a female donor in good health, enrolled as a control in a pregnancy study. Each CDR3 is given with its conserved first and last residue. D genes are given only for firm matches. For some rows the clone size is stated as once, few or many, or as a class when expanded; others skip it.

size	V	J	D	CDR3	DNA
NA	TRBV6-6	TRBJ1-5	NA	CASNIQGMVQPQHF	TGTGCCAGCAATATACAGGGCATGGTGCAGCCCCAGCATTTT
NA	TRBV5-1	TRBJ2-3	NA	CASSLERTSTDTQYF	TGCGCCAGCAGCTTGGAACGGACTAGCACAGATACGCAGTATTTT
NA	TRBV5-4	TRBJ1-5	NA	CASSRSGFSNQPQHF	TGTGCCAGCAGTCGCTCGGGGTTTAGCAATCAGCCCCAGCATTTT
NA	TRBV7-3	TRBJ1-2	NA	CASSQQGFGGYTF	TGTGCCAGCAGCCAACAGGGATTTGGGGGCTACACCTTC
NA	TRBV28	TRBJ1-2	NA	CASSQVLDGYTF	TGTGCCAGCAGTCAGGTTCTTGACGGCTACACCTTC
NA	TRBV10-3	TRBJ2-1	TRBD2	CAISKGLAGVPSYNEQFF	TGTGCCATCAGTAAAGGACTAGCGGGAGTCCCCTCCTACAATGAGCAGTTCTTC
NA	TRBV6-1	TRBJ2-7	TRBD1	CASSWDRSSYEQYF	TGTGCCAGCAGTTGGGACAGGAGCTCCTACGAGCAGTACTTC
once	TRBV5-1	TRBJ2-3	TRBD2	CASSLRGLAGGGPTDTQYF	TGCGCCAGCAGCTTACGGGGACTAGCGGGGGGAGGCCCCACAGATACGCAGTATTTT
NA	TRBV30	TRBJ1-5	NA	CAWSVRGGNQPQHF	TGTGCCTGGAGTGTACGCGGGGGCAATCAGCCCCAGCATTTT
NA	TRBV30	TRBJ1-2	TRBD1	CAWSVDRGIGYTF	TGTGCCTGGAGTGTAGACAGGGGGATTGGCTACACCTTC
once	TRBV5-1	TRBJ1-4	TRBD1	CASSGDVGTGAEKLFF	TGCGCCAGCAGCGGGGACGTGGGGACAGGGGCTGAAAAACTGTTTTTT
once	TRBV25-1	TRBJ2-3	TRBD2	CASSRLAGADTQYF	TGTGCCAGCAGCCGACTAGCGGGGGCAGATACGCAGTATTTT
NA	TRBV5-5	TRBJ2-7	NA	CASSIALASYEQYF	TGTGCCAGCAGCATCGCCCTAGCTTCCTACGAGCAGTACTTC
NA	TRBV28	TRBJ2-3	TRBD1	CASLWAGGTADTQYF	TGTGCCAGCCTGTGGGCAGGGGGAACCGCAGATACGCAGTATTTT
NA	TRBV6-1	TRBJ2-7	TRBD2	CASSDLAGGPKEYF	TGTGCCAGCAGTGATCTAGCGGGAGGACCGAAGGAGTACTTC
NA	TRBV5-1	TRBJ1-5	NA	CASSLIPGEDQPQHF	TGCGCCAGCAGCTTAATCCCGGGGGAGGATCAGCCCCAGCATTTT
NA	TRBV5-1	TRBJ2-3	NA	CASSFPGEDTQYF	TGCGCCAGCAGCTTTCCGGGGGAAGATACGCAGTATTTT
NA	TRBV20-1	TRBJ2-7	TRBD1	CSAGTGDEQYF	TGCAGTGCTGGGACAGGGGACGAGCAGTACTTC
once	TRBV5-6	TRBJ1-1	TRBD1	CASSLDRGSAFF	TGTGCCAGCAGCTTGGACAGGGGGTCAGCTTTCTTT
NA	TRBV19	TRBJ1-2	NA	CASTRTFGDYGYTF	TGTGCCAGTACCAGGACATTTGGGGACTATGGCTACACCTTC
NA	TRBV5-6	TRBJ2-3	NA	CASSLADRPSTDTQYF	TGTGCCAGCAGCTTGGCGGACAGACCTTCCACAGATACGCAGTATTTT
once	TRBV29-1	TRBJ2-7	TRBD2	CSVVVAGGSYEQYF	TGCAGCGTTGTAGTAGCGGGAGGATCCTACGAGCAGTACTTC
NA	TRBV18	TRBJ1-3	TRBD1	CASSPGQGIGNTIYF	TGTGCCAGCTCACCAGGACAGGGTATTGGAAACACCATATATTTT
NA	TRBV7-2	TRBJ1-1	NA	CASSSFPRAEAFF	TGTGCCAGCAGCTCCTTTCCCAGGGCTGAAGCTTTCTTT
NA	TRBV27	TRBJ2-1	TRBD2	CASISGRAKGDNEQFF	TGTGCCAGTATTAGCGGGAGGGCTAAAGGGGATAATGAGCAGTTCTTC
NA	TRBV28	TRBJ2-5	TRBD1	CASSSPGQTFQETQYF	TGTGCCAGCAGTTCCCCGGGACAGACATTCCAAGAGACCCAGTACTTC
NA	TRBV15	TRBJ2-1	NA	CATSREQGGRDEQFF	TGTGCCACCAGCAGGGAACAGGGGGGGAGGGATGAGCAGTTCTTC
NA	TRBV7-9	TRBJ2-6	NA	CASSPGGTGANVLTF	TGTGCCAGCAGCCCCGGGGGAACCGGGGCCAACGTCCTGACTTTC
NA	TRBV5-4	TRBJ2-7	TRBD1	CASSLGGQGIYEQYF	TGTGCCAGCAGCTTGGGGGGACAGGGGATATACGAGCAGTACTTC
NA	TRBV2	TRBJ2-7	TRBD2	CASSLLAGGTYEQYF	TGTGCCAGCAGTCTACTAGCGGGGGGTACCTACGAGCAGTACTTC